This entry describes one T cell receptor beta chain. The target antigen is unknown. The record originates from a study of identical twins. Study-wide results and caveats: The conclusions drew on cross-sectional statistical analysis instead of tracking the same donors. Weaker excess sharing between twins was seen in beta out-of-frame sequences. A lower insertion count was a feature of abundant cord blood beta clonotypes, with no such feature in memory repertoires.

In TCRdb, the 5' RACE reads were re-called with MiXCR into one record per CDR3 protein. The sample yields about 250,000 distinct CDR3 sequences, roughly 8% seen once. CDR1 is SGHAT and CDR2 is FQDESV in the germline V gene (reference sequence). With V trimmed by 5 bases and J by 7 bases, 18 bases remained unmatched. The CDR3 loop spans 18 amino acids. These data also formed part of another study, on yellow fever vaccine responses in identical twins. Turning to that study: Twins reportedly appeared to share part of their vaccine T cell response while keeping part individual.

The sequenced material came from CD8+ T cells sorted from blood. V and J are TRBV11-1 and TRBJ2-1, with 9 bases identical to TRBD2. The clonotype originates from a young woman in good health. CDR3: CASSLPIAGDSAPNEQFF. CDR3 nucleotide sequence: TGTGCCAGCAGCCTCCCCATAGCGGGAGATTCCGCCCCGAATGAGCAGTTCTTC.